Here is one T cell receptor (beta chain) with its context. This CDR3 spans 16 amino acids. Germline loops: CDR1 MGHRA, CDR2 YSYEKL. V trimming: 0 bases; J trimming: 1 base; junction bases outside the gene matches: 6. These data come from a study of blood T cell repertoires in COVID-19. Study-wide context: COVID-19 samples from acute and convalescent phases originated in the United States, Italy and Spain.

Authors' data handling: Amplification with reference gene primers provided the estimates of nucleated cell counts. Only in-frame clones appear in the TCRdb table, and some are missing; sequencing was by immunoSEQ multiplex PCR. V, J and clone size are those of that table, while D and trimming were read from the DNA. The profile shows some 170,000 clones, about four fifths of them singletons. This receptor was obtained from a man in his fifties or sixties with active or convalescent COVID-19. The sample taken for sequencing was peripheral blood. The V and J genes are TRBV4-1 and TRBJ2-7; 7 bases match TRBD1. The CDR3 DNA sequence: TGCGCCAGCAGCCAAGAAGGTCCGGGACAGTCCTACGAGCAGTACTTC. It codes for CASSQEGPGQSYEQYF.